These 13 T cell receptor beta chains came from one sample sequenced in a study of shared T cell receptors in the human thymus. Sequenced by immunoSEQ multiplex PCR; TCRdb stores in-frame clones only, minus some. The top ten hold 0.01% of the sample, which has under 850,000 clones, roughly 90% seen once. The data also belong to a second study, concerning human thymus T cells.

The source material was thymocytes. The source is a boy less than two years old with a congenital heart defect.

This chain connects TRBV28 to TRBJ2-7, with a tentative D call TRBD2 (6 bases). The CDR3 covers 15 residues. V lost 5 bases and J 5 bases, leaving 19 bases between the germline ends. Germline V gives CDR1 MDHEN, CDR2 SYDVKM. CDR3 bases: TGTGCCAGCAGTACTCGCGGGGCCCTCATCAACGAGCAGTACTTC. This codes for CASSTRGALINEQYF.

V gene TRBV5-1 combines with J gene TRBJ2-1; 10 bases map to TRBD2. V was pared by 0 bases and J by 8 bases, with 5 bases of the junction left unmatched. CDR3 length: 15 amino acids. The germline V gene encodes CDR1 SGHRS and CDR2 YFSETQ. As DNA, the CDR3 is TGCGCCAGCAGCTTGGACCCTAGCGGGAGACATGAGCAGTTCTTC. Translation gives CASSLDPSGRHEQFF.

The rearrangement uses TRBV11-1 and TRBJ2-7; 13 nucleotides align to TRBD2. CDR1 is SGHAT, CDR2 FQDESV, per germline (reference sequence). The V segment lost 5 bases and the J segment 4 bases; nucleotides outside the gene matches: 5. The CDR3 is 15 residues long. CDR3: CASSPRTSGRYEQYF. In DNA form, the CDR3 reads TGTGCCAGCAGCCCCAGGACTAGCGGGAGATACGAGCAGTACTTC.

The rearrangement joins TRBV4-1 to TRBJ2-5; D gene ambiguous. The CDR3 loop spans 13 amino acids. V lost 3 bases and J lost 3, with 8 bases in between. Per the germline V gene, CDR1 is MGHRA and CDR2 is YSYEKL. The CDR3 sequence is CASSQGRKETQYF. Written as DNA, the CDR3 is TGCGCCAGCAGCCAGGGCAGAAAAGAGACCCAGTACTTC.

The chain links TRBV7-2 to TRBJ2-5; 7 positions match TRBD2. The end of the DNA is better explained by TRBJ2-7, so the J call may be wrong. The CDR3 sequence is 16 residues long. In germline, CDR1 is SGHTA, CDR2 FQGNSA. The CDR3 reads CASSLSGGRKGYEQYF. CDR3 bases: TGTGCCAGCAGCTTATCCGGCGGGAGAAAAGGGTACGAGCAGTACTTC.

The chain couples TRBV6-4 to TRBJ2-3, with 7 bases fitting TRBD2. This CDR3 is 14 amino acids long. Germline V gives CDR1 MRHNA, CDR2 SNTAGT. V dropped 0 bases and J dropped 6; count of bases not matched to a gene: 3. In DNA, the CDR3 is TGTGCCAGCAGTGACTCCGCGGGAGTGGATACGCAGTATTTT. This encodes CASSDSAGVDTQYF.

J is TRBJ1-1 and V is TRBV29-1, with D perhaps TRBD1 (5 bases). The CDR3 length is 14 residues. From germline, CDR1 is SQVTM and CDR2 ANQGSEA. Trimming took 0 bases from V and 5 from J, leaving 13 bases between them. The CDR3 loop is CSVEDQQVGTEAFF. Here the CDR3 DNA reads TGCAGCGTTGAAGATCAACAGGTAGGGACTGAAGCTTTCTTT.

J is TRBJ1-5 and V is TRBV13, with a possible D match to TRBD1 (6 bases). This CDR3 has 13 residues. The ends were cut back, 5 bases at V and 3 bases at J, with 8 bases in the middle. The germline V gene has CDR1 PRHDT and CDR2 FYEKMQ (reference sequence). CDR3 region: CASSKGVNQPQHF. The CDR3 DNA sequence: TGTGCCAGCAGCAAGGGGGTCAATCAGCCCCAGCATTTT.

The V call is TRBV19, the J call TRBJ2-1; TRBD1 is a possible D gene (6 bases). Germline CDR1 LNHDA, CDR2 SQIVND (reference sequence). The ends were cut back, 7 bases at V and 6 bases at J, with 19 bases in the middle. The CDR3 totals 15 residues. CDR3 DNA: TGTGCCAGTAAGTCCCGGCCAGACAGGTTCAATGAGCAGTTCTTC. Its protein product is CASKSRPDRFNEQFF.

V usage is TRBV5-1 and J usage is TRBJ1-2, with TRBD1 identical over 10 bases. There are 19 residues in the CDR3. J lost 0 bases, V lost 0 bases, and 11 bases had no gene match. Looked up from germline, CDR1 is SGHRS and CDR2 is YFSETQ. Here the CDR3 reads CASSLVGRDRGAPNYGYTF. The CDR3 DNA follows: TGCGCCAGCAGCTTGGTTGGAAGGGACAGGGGCGCTCCTAACTATGGCTACACCTTC.

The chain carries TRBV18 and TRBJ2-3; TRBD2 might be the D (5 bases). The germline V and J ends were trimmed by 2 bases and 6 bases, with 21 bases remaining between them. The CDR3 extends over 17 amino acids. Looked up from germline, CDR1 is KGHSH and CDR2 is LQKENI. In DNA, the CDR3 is TGTGCCAGCTCACCATTAAAAGGTAGCGCGTTCATGGATACGCAGTATTTT. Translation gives CASSPLKGSAFMDTQYF.

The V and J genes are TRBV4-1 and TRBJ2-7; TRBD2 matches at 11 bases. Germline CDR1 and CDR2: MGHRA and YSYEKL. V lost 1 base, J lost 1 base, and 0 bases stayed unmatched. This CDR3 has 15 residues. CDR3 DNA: TGCGCCAGCAGCCAAGTAGCGGGAGGGTCCTACGAGCAGTACTTC. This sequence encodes CASSQVAGGSYEQYF.

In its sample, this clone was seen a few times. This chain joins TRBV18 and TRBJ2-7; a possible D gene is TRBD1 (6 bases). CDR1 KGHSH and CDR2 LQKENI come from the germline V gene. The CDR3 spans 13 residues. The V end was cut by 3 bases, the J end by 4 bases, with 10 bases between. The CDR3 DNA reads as TGTGCCAGCTCACCTCCAGGGGTGTACGAGCAGTACTTC. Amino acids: CASSPPGVYEQYF.